This entry features one T cell receptor (beta chain) sequence. Its antigen has not been determined. Base-call qualities are not available, and no considerably larger clone is one nucleotide away. The immunoSEQ Assay, a bias-controlled multiplex PCR, was used to amplify TCRbeta CDR3 regions from genomic DNA. The paper's processing steps were these. The number of nucleated cells in each sample was estimated by amplification of reference gene primers within the assay. To quantify the absolute abundance of each unique TCRbeta CDR3 rearrangement, sequence reads were collapsed and filtered. For each sample, productive Simpson clonality was calculated as the square root of Simpson's diversity index over productive rearrangements. TCRdb re-hosts the immuneACCESS table, in-frame sequences only. Its copies lack some clones; in the studies checked, an unresolved V gene accounts for under half of them, and the cause for the rest is not known. From that table come the V and J calls and clone size; the DNA was used to work out D and trimming. In all, the sample holds some 110,000 clones, and about 83% of those were seen once. The leading ten clones occupy nearly 4% of the sample.

The data originate from a study of blood T cell repertoires in COVID-19 (TCRdb year 2020). In terms of the full investigation: The collaborator samples originated in the United States, Italy and Spain and spanned the acute and convalescent phases of COVID-19. The material from the prospective study consisted of cDNA or gDNA derived from T cells, B-cell-depleted T cells, or PBMCs. The dataset comprised deeply sampled blood TCRbeta repertoires from subjects exposed to, actively infected with, or recovered from COVID-19. The repertoires were made available in a free public database intended to serve as a resource for research on the immune response to SARS-CoV-2. Samples were obtained from the ongoing ImmuneRACE study (first 160 participants) and from over 1,000 subjects provided by 6 global collaborators. A de-identified subject ID, COVID-19 status, age in years and sex were almost always included in the sample metadata. Where available, HLA class I and class II types were obtained from metadata supplied by the sample provider rather than from assay-based typing. Study-wide findings and limitations: The amount of clinical and demographic metadata varied by source and participant and was provided uncurated.

V loses 5 bases of germline sequence and J loses 1 base, and the interval between the two ends is 14 bases. Its CDR3 holds 16 amino acids, cysteine through phenylalanine. The retained sequence is limited to the CDR3, 48 bases, with the frame set at the first base. Reading the germline V gene gives CDR1 SGHNT and CDR2 YENEEA. Enrolling through a virtual design, the prospective study's participants ranged in age from roughly 18 to 100 years and lived across 24 United States geographic areas. In the prospective study, cohorts were assigned on the basis of participant-reported clinical history obtained from a screening survey and a study questionnaire. Recovered participants in ImmuneRACE Cohort 3 were defined by two consecutive negative NP/OP PCR tests, clearance by a healthcare professional, or resolution of symptoms. Each participant in the prospective study had whole blood, serum and a nasopharyngeal or oropharyngeal swab collected by mobile phlebotomists. Participants in the prospective study had the option to provide additional blood draws and questionnaires over a 2-month period. Before DNA extraction, prospective study blood samples were shipped either frozen or at room temperature.

The clonotype comes from a woman aged 30 to 39 who had recovered from COVID-19. What was sequenced was PBMCs or T cells enriched from blood (not recorded which). The sequence joins TRBV11-3 to TRBJ2-2; TRBD1 is a possible D gene, resting on 6 matching bases. The CDR3 in this case is CASSVTGTKNTGELFF. The nucleotide sequence is TGTGCCAGCAGCGTCACCGGGACAAAGAACACCGGGGAGCTGTTTTTT.